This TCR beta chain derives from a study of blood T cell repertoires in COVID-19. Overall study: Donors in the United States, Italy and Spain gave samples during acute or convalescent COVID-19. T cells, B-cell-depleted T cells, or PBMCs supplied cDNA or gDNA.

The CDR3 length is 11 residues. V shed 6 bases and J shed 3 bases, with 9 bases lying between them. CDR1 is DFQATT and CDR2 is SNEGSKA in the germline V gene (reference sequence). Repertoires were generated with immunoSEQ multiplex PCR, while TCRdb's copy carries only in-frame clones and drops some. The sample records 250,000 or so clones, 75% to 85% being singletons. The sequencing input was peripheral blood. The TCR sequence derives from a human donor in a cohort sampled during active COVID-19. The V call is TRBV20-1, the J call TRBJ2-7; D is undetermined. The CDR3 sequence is CSADGDYEQYF. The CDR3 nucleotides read TGCAGTGCAGACGGAGACTACGAGCAGTACTTC.